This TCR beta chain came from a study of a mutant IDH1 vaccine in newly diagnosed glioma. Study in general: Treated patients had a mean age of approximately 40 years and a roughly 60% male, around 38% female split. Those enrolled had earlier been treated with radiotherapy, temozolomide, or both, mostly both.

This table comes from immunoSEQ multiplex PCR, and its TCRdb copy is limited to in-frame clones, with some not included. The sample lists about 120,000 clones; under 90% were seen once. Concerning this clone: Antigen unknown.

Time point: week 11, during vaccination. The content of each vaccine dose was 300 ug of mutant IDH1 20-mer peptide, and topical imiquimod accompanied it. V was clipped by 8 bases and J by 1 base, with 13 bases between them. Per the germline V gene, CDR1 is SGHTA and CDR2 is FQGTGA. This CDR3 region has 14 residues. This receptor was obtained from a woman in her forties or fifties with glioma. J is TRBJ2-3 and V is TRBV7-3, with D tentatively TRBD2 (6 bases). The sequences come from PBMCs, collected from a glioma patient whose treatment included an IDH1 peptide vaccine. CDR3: CASGPGEGTDTQYF. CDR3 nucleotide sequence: TGTGCCAGCGGCCCCGGGGAGGGCACAGATACGCAGTATTTT.